This TCR beta chain originates from a study of cytomegalovirus exposure and HLA in healthy donors. Study-wide results and caveats: In vitro checks showed that a few CMV-associated chains really do target CMV antigens. Rare sequences made up most TCRs, while some public TCRs were found in many donors.

Comments on this clone: Antigen unknown.

Separation from the roughly 670-subject first cohort characterized the approximately 120-subject validation cohort, to which the donors belonged. Profiled with immunoSEQ multiplex PCR; TCRdb holds only in-frame clones, not every one. This table holds fewer than 350,000 clones, roughly 90% found once. Germline loops: CDR1 LNHNV, CDR2 YYDKDF (reference sequence). The CDR3 is 12 amino acids. Deletions cut 1 base from V and 13 bases from J, with 11 bases between. Sequencing input: PBMCs. This sequence joins TRBV15 and TRBJ1-5; possibly TRBD1 for D (6 bases). The clonotype originates from a woman between 18 and 30 years old in good health and CMV-seronegative. The CDR3 spells CATSRVQGLQHF. In DNA, the CDR3 is TGTGCCACCAGCAGAGTGCAGGGGCTACAGCATTTT.